These T cell receptor beta chains were read from a single sample in a study of blood T cell repertoires in COVID-19. Measured with immunoSEQ multiplex PCR; TCRdb has only the in-frame clones, and not every one. The sample includes just over 45,000 clones, around 86% of them seen just once. Input material: peripheral blood. These receptors were taken from a human donor in a cohort sampled during active COVID-19. Each CDR3 is given with its conserved first and last residue. A D gene is named only where the DNA matches it firmly. Clone size is not always given. Where it is, it says once, few, many or a class for expanded clones.

TRBJ2-4,TRBV7-9,.,.,CASSLSSPDIQYF,TGTGCCAGCAGCTTATCGTCTCCGGACATTCAGTACTTC
TRBJ2-7,TRBV28,.,.,CASSLPQGSYEQYF,TGTGCCAGCAGTCTCCCACAGGGTTCCTACGAGCAGTACTTC
TRBJ2-7,TRBV4-2,TRBD2,once,CASSQDRRTSGISTREQYF,TGTGCCAGCAGCCAAGATCGTAGGACTAGCGGTATCTCTACTCGCGAGCAGTACTTC
TRBJ2-5,TRBV18,.,.,CASQGAVQETQYF,TGTGCCAGCCAAGGGGCGGTCCAAGAGACCCAGTACTTC
TRBJ2-1,TRBV3-1/TRBV3-2,.,.,CASSQGSGFYNEQFF,TGTGCCAGCAGCCAAGGAAGCGGATTCTACAATGAGCAGTTCTTC
TRBJ2-2,TRBV9,.,.,CASSVSGGNTGELFF,TGTGCCAGCAGCGTTTCGGGTGGGAACACCGGGGAGCTGTTTTTT
TRBJ2-3,TRBV5-6,TRBD2,.,CASSFRGRTVLGTDTQYF,TGTGCCAGCAGCTTTCGCGGGAGAACGGTACTTGGGACAGATACGCAGTATTTT
TRBJ2-3,TRBV9,TRBD2,.,CASSPGLAGDTQYF,TGTGCCAGCAGTCCGGGACTAGCGGGTGATACGCAGTATTTT
TRBJ2-3,TRBV4-2,TRBD2,.,CASSQDRTSGVTQYF,TGTGCCAGCAGCCAAGATCGGACTAGCGGGGTGACGCAGTATTTT
TRBJ2-7,TRBV5-1,TRBD2,.,CASSIAGLGGISYEQYF,TGCGCCAGCAGCATTGCGGGGCTGGGGGGGATCTCCTACGAGCAGTACTTC
TRBJ2-7,TRBV7-9,.,once,CASNRGGGKQYF,TGTGCCAGCAATCGCGGGGGCGGCAAGCAGTACTTC
TRBJ1-4,TRBV4-1,TRBD1,.,CASSQSGTANEKLFF,TGCGCCAGCAGCCAATCCGGGACAGCTAATGAAAAACTGTTTTTT
TRBJ2-5,TRBV27,.,.,CASPKGGVEGQETQYF,TGTGCCAGCCCAAAAGGGGGGGTGGAGGGCCAAGAGACCCAGTACTTC
TRBJ1-6,TRBV6-5,.,.,CASSPGVYSPLHF,TGTGCCAGCAGCCCCGGAGTTTATTCACCCCTCCACTTT
TRBJ2-7,TRBV2,.,.,CASRIPGIIGEQYF,TGTGCCAGCAGGATACCAGGGATTATCGGGGAGCAGTACTTC
TRBJ2-3,TRBV9,.,.,CASSVTGSTDTQYF,TGTGCCAGCAGCGTAACAGGTAGCACAGATACGCAGTATTTT
TRBJ2-3,TRBV29-1,TRBD1,.,CSVLGGGYTDTQYF,TGCAGCGTCCTAGGGGGCGGTTACACAGATACGCAGTATTTT
TRBJ2-1,TRBV24-1,.,.,CATSSPGIRPGDRRNNEQFF,TGTGCCACCAGTTCCCCAGGGATTCGACCGGGGGACCGTAGAAACAATGAGCAGTTCTTC
TRBJ2-5,TRBV29-1,.,.,CSVPQGGRAQETQYF,TGCAGCGTTCCCCAGGGGGGCAGGGCCCAAGAGACCCAGTACTTC
TRBJ1-5,TRBV6-6,TRBD1,.,CASSQTGGNQPQHF,TGTGCCAGCAGTCAGACAGGGGGCAATCAGCCCCAGCATTTT
TRBJ1-1,TRBV3-1/TRBV3-2,.,.,CASSQGPEAFF,TGTGCCAGCAGCCAGGGGCCTGAAGCTTTCTTT
TRBJ2-2,TRBV30,TRBD2,.,CAWTGLAGSNTGELFF,TGTGCCTGGACGGGACTAGCGGGATCGAACACCGGGGAGCTGTTTTTT
TRBJ1-1,TRBV6-6,.,.,CASSYDKGRHTEAFF,TGTGCCAGCAGTTATGATAAGGGGCGTCACACTGAAGCTTTCTTT
TRBJ2-7,TRBV19,TRBD2,.,CASSKGLLNSYEQYF,TGTGCCAGTAGTAAGGGACTACTCAACTCCTACGAGCAGTACTTC
TRBJ2-3,TRBV5-1,.,.,CASSLKGRGTPDTQYF,TGCGCCAGCAGCTTGAAGGGCCGAGGGACACCAGATACGCAGTATTTT
TRBJ2-1,TRBV5-4,.,.,CASSLGSSSYNEQFF,TGTGCCAGCAGCTTGGGGAGTAGCAGTTACAATGAGCAGTTCTTC
TRBJ2-3,TRBV15,.,.,CATSRERIRTDTQYF,TGTGCCACCAGCAGAGAGAGGATCCGCACAGATACGCAGTATTTT
TRBJ2-5,TRBV4-1,.,few,CASSQDNRAGALWETQYF,TGCGCCAGCAGCCAAGATAATAGGGCAGGGGCCCTATGGGAGACCCAGTACTTC
TRBJ2-6,TRBV28,TRBD1,.,CASRPGGTGISGANVLTF,TGTGCCAGCAGGCCCGGCGGGACAGGCATCTCTGGGGCCAACGTCCTGACTTTC
TRBJ2-1,TRBV5-6,TRBD1,.,CASSSGTESLGQFF,TGTGCCAGCAGCTCCGGGACAGAGAGCCTAGGGCAGTTCTTC
TRBJ2-1,TRBV12-3/TRBV12-4,.,.,CASSQPGVVQFF,TGTGCCAGCAGTCAACCAGGGGTAGTGCAGTTCTTC
TRBJ2-3,TRBV7-9,TRBD2,.,CASSSVLGLAGGSTDTQYF,TGTGCCAGCAGCTCAGTCCTGGGACTAGCGGGAGGAAGCACAGATACGCAGTATTTT
TRBJ2-7,TRBV5-1,.,.,CASSTGLDNEQYF,TGCGCCAGCAGCACGGGACTCGATAACGAGCAGTACTTC
TRBJ2-1,TRBV5-1,TRBD2,.,CASSTAGTSGKPSYNEQFF,TGCGCCAGCAGCACCGCCGGGACTAGCGGAAAACCCTCCTACAATGAGCAGTTCTTC
TRBJ2-1,TRBV9,TRBD1,.,CASSPRQGASSYNEQFF,TGTGCCAGCAGCCCCCGACAGGGGGCGAGCTCCTACAATGAGCAGTTCTTC
TRBJ2-7,TRBV19,TRBD2,few,CASSIDTSGRYEQYF,TGTGCCAGTAGTATAGACACTAGCGGGAGGTACGAGCAGTACTTC
TRBJ2-5,TRBV9,.,.,CASSTRNQETQYF,TGTGCCAGCAGCACCAGGAACCAAGAGACCCAGTACTTC
TRBJ1-2,TRBV14,TRBD1,.,CASSQQGGGYTF,TGTGCCAGCAGCCAACAGGGGGGTGGCTACACCTTC
TRBJ2-5,TRBV7-9,TRBD1,.,CASSLGRDRFAETQYF,TGTGCCAGCAGCTTGGGGCGGGACAGGTTTGCGGAGACCCAGTACTTC
TRBJ1-2,TRBV5-1,TRBD1,.,CASSYDRVSDYGYTF,TGCGCCAGCAGCTACGACAGGGTGTCTGACTATGGCTACACCTTC
TRBJ1-2,TRBV6-5,TRBD1,.,CASKRDSEYGYTF,TGTGCCAGCAAACGGGACAGCGAGTATGGCTACACCTTC
TRBJ2-3,TRBV20-1,TRBD2,few,CSASGGLAGVSDTQYF,TGCAGTGCTAGTGGGGGCCTAGCGGGAGTTTCCGATACGCAGTATTTT